This T cell receptor (beta chain) was profiled in a study of blood T cell repertoires in COVID-19. Overall study: The United States, Italy and Spain supplied acute and convalescent COVID-19 samples. PBMCs, B-cell-depleted T cells, or T cells were the source of the cDNA or gDNA that made up the material.

Trimming removed 0 bases from V and 3 bases from J, with 12 bases in between. This CDR3 has 15 amino acids. Per the germline V gene, CDR1 is SGHNT and CDR2 is YYREEE (reference sequence). During active infection, Seattle patients enrolled and were then monitored through disease. Authors' analysis steps: For nucleated cells, counts were estimated from reference gene primer amplification. Sequencing was performed with immunoSEQ multiplex PCR; in TCRdb, only in-frame clones are kept and a portion is missing. That table is the source of V, J and clone size, and D and trimming were worked out from the DNA. The table records about 170,000 clones, roughly 93% of them present only once.

This receptor was taken from a man aged 18-30 years with COVID-19, enrolled during active disease. The sample comprised peripheral blood. The V call is TRBV5-4, the J call TRBJ1-2; no clear D. The DNA of the CDR3 is TGTGCCAGCAGCTTGGATCCGGGAAGAGACTATGGCTACACCTTC. Translating gives CASSLDPGRDYGYTF.